This T cell receptor beta chain comes out of a study of OX40 agonist ivuxolimab in advanced cancers. Turning to the study itself: Intravenous ivuxolimab at 0.01 to 10 mg/kg was given to patients every 2 weeks. Patients achieving partial responses numbered three: one hepatocellular carcinoma case and two cutaneous melanoma cases.

Study-level points and caveats: There were, on average, more expanded clones in CD8+ T cells than in CD4+.

The CDR3 runs to 16 residues. V lost 5 bases and J lost 0, with 11 bases in between. CDR1 is MRHNA and CDR2 is SNTAGT in the germline V gene. TCRdb's copy holds only in-frame clones and misses some; the assay was immunoSEQ multiplex PCR. The sample includes 45,000 to 60,000 clones, about nine tenths of them seen just once. Note on this clone: Its antigen is as yet unknown.

The material was CD4+ or CD8+ T cells sorted from blood, obtained in a trial of the OX40 agonist ivuxolimab. This sequence joins TRBV6-4 and TRBJ1-6; no clear D. This TCR derives from an adult with an advanced solid tumor such as melanoma, head and neck, liver or kidney cancer. The chain's CDR3 is CASSPGGSSYNSPLHF. The CDR3 region has the DNA TGTGCCAGCAGTCCCGGCGGAAGCTCCTATAATTCACCCCTCCACTTT.